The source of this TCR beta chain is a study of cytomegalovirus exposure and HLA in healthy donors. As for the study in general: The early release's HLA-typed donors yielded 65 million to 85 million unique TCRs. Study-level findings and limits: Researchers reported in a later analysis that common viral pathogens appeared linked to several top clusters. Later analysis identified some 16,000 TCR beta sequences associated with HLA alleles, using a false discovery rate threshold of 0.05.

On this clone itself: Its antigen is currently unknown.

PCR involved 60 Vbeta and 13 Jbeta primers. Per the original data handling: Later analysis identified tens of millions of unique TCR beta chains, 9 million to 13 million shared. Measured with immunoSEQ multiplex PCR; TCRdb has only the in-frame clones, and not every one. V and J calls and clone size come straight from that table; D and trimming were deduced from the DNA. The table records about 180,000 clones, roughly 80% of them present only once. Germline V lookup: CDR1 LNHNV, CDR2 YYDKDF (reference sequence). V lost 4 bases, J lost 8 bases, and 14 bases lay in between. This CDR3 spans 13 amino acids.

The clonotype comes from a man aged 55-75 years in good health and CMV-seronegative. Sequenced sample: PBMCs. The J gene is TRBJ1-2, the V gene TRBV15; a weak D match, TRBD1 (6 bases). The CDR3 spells CATSTPGQRGYTF. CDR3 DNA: TGTGCCACCAGCACCCCCGGACAGCGGGGCTACACCTTC.